This TCR beta chain was identified in a study of identical twins. Trimming took 0 bases from V and 4 from J; bases not matched to a gene: 7. The germline V gene has CDR1 SEHNR and CDR2 FQNEAQ (reference sequence). This CDR3 comprises 17 residues. Unique molecular identifiers were in the cDNA, with template-switch universal primer binding. MiXCR was run by TCRdb on the 5' RACE reads, yielding one entry per CDR3 protein. Found here are around 250,000 distinct CDR3 sequences, roughly 8.7% of them singletons; the top ten hold less than 4%. Overall study results and limits: Insertion counts were lower in abundant cord blood beta clonotypes, a trend that memory repertoires did not show. Within twin pairs, the out-of-frame alpha sequences they shared showed excess low generation probability.

This clonotype has only a few counts. Its cognate antigen is unknown. These data also featured in a second study, about yellow fever vaccine responses in identical twins.

Specimen: CD8+ T cells sorted from blood. The sequence was obtained from a woman younger than 30 in good health. The gene calls are TRBV7-9 and TRBJ2-2, with 8 positions matching TRBD1. Here the CDR3 DNA reads TGTGCCAGCAGCTTAGCAGGACAGGGAGTAAGCACCGGGGAGCTGTTTTTT. It is translated as CASSLAGQGVSTGELFF.